The rows below give T cell receptor beta chains drawn from one sample of a study of T cell responses to AZD1222 COVID-19 vaccine. Clones were read by immunoSEQ multiplex PCR, and TCRdb kept only the in-frame ones, dropping some. This sample has fewer than 150,000 clones, with approximately 84% found just once. The material sequenced was peripheral blood, taken on day 0 of AZD1222 vaccination. The receptors were sampled from an adult in good health. The CDR3 runs from the conserved cysteine through the conserved F or W. Fields, in order: J gene, V gene, clone size, D gene, CDR3 protein, CDR3 DNA. D genes are given only for firm matches. The size of a clone is reported for some rows only, either as once, few or many, or as a class for expanded clones.

TRBJ2-7,TRBV29-1,few,.,CSVEDTDGTYYEQYF,TGCAGCGTTGAAGATACCGACGGGACGTATTACGAGCAGTACTTC
TRBJ2-7,TRBV15,.,.,CATSRGAAYEQYF,TGTGCCACCAGCAGAGGGGCAGCCTACGAGCAGTACTTC
TRBJ2-1,TRBV11-3,.,.,CASRAAYNEQFF,TGTGCCAGCCGAGCAGCCTACAATGAGCAGTTCTTC
TRBJ2-7,TRBV2,.,TRBD1,CASSPSGTAYEQYF,TGTGCCAGCAGTCCTTCCGGGACAGCCTACGAGCAGTACTTC
TRBJ1-6,TRBV19,.,.,CASKAGTLYSPLHF,TGTGCCAGTAAGGCCGGGACACTATATTCACCCCTCCACTTT
TRBJ1-2,TRBV9,.,.,CASSAGLTGYTF,TGTGCCAGCAGCGCGGGACTGACTGGCTACACCTTC
TRBJ1-2,TRBV5-1,.,.,CASSLGEGNYGYTF,TGCGCCAGCAGCTTGGGAGAAGGGAACTATGGCTACACCTTC
TRBJ2-5,TRBV9,.,TRBD1,CASGQTGDATQYF,TGTGCCAGCGGACAGACAGGGGACGCGACCCAGTACTTC
TRBJ1-5,TRBV29-1,.,.,CSVGFGGGQPQHF,TGCAGCGTTGGTTTTGGGGGAGGCCAGCCCCAGCATTTT
TRBJ1-2,TRBV3-1/TRBV3-2,.,.,CASSQELNGYSYGYTF,TGTGCCAGCAGCCAAGAGTTAAATGGGTATAGCTATGGCTACACCTTC
TRBJ1-2,TRBV29-1,once,.,CSVKSIYGYTF,TGCAGCGTTAAGTCTATCTATGGCTACACCTTC
TRBJ2-5,TRBV9,.,.,CASSVTPGRETQYF,TGTGCCAGCAGCGTGACCCCGGGTAGGGAGACCCAGTACTTC
TRBJ1-1,TRBV11-3,.,.,CASSSQGWAEAFF,TGTGCCAGCAGCTCACAGGGTTGGGCTGAAGCTTTCTTT
TRBJ1-5,TRBV19,.,TRBD1,CASSIDRGLNQPQHF,TGTGCCAGTAGTATCGACAGGGGCTTAAATCAGCCCCAGCATTTT
TRBJ2-3,TRBV5-5,.,TRBD1,CASSLETGTGDTQYF,TGTGCCAGCAGCTTGGAGACCGGGACAGGAGATACGCAGTATTTT
TRBJ2-7,TRBV4-1,once,.,CASSQVGQAFYEQYF,TGCGCCAGCAGCCAAGTTGGGCAGGCCTTCTACGAGCAGTACTTC
TRBJ2-7,TRBV5-1,.,TRBD2,CASSSLAGSSYEQYF,TGCGCCAGCAGCAGCCTAGCGGGAAGCTCCTACGAGCAGTACTTC